The entry below gives a single T cell receptor (beta chain) sequence along with its context. The target antigen is unknown. As the sequencing template, cDNA was produced by extracting RNA and reverse transcribing it. Assay used: immunoSEQ multiplex PCR; TCRdb lists only in-frame clones, some missing. This table has around 150,000 clones, 82% appearing once. This record comes from a study of CD8+ T cells in alopecia areata. The wider study: Treated patients received oral tofacitinib, 5 to 10 mg twice daily. Findings of the study overall: Links between baseline CD8+ expansion and response need larger treated cohorts. It was less clear whether patients shared TCRs than it was in mice, possibly because of HLA.

Treatment of the sample: oral pan-JAK inhibitor, 5-10 mg twice daily. The CDR3 spans 15 residues. CDR1 and CDR2 from the germline V gene are SGHDT and YYEEEE. Trimming took off 4 bases at V and 1 base at J, with 15 bases between the two ends. The source material was CD8+ T cells sorted from blood, sampled at week 4, from a patient treated with tofacitinib. The chain recombines TRBV5-6 with TRBJ2-7; D remains unclear. This TCR derives from a human donor with alopecia areata. The DNA for the CDR3 is TGTGCCAGCAGCCCGCTGGAAAGTCATTCCTACGAGCAGTACTTC. Its protein product is CASSPLESHSYEQYF.